The T cell receptor beta chain described here comes from a study of blood T cells in healthy people across ages. This clonotype came up many times. A second roughly 6 to 11 cycle PCR used barcoded and J-beta primers. TCRdb processed the 5' RACE reads anew with MiXCR; each CDR3 protein has one entry. The sample consists of around 870,000 distinct CDR3 sequences, more than 25% of them appearing once. This CDR3 is 15 amino acids long. Germline CDR1 MDHEN, CDR2 SYDVKM. V gave up 6 bases and J gave up 4 bases; unmatched junction bases: 11. The material sequenced was blood. The sequence was obtained from a woman aged 80 or over in good health. The chain recombines TRBV28 with TRBJ2-7; 8 bases are a match to TRBD2. The CDR3 spells CASRRTGGPVYEQYF. CDR3 DNA: TGTGCCAGCAGACGAACGGGGGGGCCGGTGTACGAGCAGTACTTC.